This is a list of T cell receptor beta chains from one sample in a study of long-term antiretroviral therapy in people with HIV. TCRdb's table, derived via immunoSEQ multiplex PCR, lists solely in-frame clones and lacks some. Among roughly 45,000 clones listed, around four fifths were seen once. The sequences come from unsorted PBMCs, collected 0.8 years after starting antiretroviral therapy. The receptors here all came from a woman aged 18-29 years with HIV. CDR3s include the opening cysteine and the closing phenylalanine or tryptophan. The D gene is left open where the match is weak. Size values are once, few and many counts, or a class for expanded clones, and some rows have none.

cdr3_aa: CSAKETQYF
cdr3_nt: TGCAGTGCTAAAGAGACCCAGTACTTC
j_call: TRBJ2-5
v_call: TRBV20-1
clone_size: -
d_call: -

cdr3_aa: CASSSGRTTDTQYF
cdr3_nt: TGTGCCAGCAGCTCAGGGAGAACCACAGATACGCAGTATTTT
j_call: TRBJ2-3
v_call: TRBV5-4
clone_size: -
d_call: -

cdr3_aa: CASSLRIGSSGANVLTF
cdr3_nt: TGTGCCAGCAGTTTGAGGATAGGGAGCTCTGGGGCCAACGTCCTGACTTTC
j_call: TRBJ2-6
v_call: TRBV27
clone_size: -
d_call: -

cdr3_aa: CASSQEGQGARYEQYF
cdr3_nt: TGCGCCAGCAGCCAAGAGGGACAGGGGGCGCGGTACGAGCAGTACTTC
j_call: TRBJ2-7
v_call: TRBV4-3
clone_size: -
d_call: TRBD1

cdr3_aa: CASRPTGENYGYTF
cdr3_nt: TGTGCCAGTAGACCGACAGGGGAGAACTATGGCTACACCTTC
j_call: TRBJ1-2
v_call: TRBV19
clone_size: -
d_call: TRBD1

cdr3_aa: CATSRSTGRGEETQYF
cdr3_nt: TGTGCCACCAGCCGTTCTACGGGACGCGGGGAAGAGACCCAGTACTTC
j_call: TRBJ2-5
v_call: TRBV15
clone_size: once
d_call: -

cdr3_aa: CASSHDSDRLAGKETQYF
cdr3_nt: TGCGCCAGCAGCCACGACAGCGACAGACTAGCGGGAAAAGAGACCCAGTACTTC
j_call: TRBJ2-5
v_call: TRBV5-1
clone_size: -
d_call: TRBD2

cdr3_aa: CASSSLAGQSSYNEQFF
cdr3_nt: TGTGCCAGCAGCTCGCTAGCGGGTCAGAGCTCCTACAATGAGCAGTTCTTC
j_call: TRBJ2-1
v_call: TRBV7-9
clone_size: -
d_call: TRBD2

cdr3_aa: CASSVEGGRGYTF
cdr3_nt: TGTGCCAGCAGCGTAGAAGGGGGCCGAGGCTACACCTTC
j_call: TRBJ1-2
v_call: TRBV9
clone_size: -
d_call: TRBD1

cdr3_aa: CASRSGVVTGELFF
cdr3_nt: TGTGCCAGCAGGTCCGGGGTGGTCACCGGGGAGCTGTTTTTT
j_call: TRBJ2-2
v_call: TRBV2
clone_size: -
d_call: -

cdr3_aa: CASRPGLSYEQYF
cdr3_nt: TGTGCCAGCCGACCGGGCCTATCCTACGAGCAGTACTTC
j_call: TRBJ2-7
v_call: TRBV2
clone_size: -
d_call: -

cdr3_aa: CASSVDWASGAGELFF
cdr3_nt: TGTGCCAGCAGCGTAGATTGGGCTAGCGGCGCCGGGGAGCTGTTTTTT
j_call: TRBJ2-2
v_call: TRBV9
clone_size: -
d_call: TRBD2

cdr3_aa: CASSAYRVWPDTQYF
cdr3_nt: TGTGCCAGCAGTGCCTACAGGGTCTGGCCAGATACGCAGTATTTT
j_call: TRBJ2-3
v_call: TRBV6-1
clone_size: -
d_call: -

cdr3_aa: CASSLGPGTGTYGYTF
cdr3_nt: TGTGCCAGCTCACTCGGCCCCGGGACAGGGACATATGGCTACACCTTC
j_call: TRBJ1-2
v_call: TRBV18
clone_size: once
d_call: TRBD1

cdr3_aa: CASSLGPVTDTQYF
cdr3_nt: TGTGCCAGCAGCTTAGGACCAGTCACAGATACGCAGTATTTT
j_call: TRBJ2-3
v_call: TRBV11-3
clone_size: -
d_call: -

cdr3_aa: CASTGASGSHSYEQYF
cdr3_nt: TGTGCCAGCACCGGAGCTAGCGGGAGTCACTCCTACGAGCAGTACTTC
j_call: TRBJ2-7
v_call: TRBV25-1
clone_size: -
d_call: TRBD2

cdr3_aa: CASSLVGLGVWEKLFF
cdr3_nt: TGTGCCAGCAGCTTAGTCGGTTTGGGGGTCTGGGAAAAACTGTTTTTT
j_call: TRBJ1-4
v_call: TRBV7-9
clone_size: -
d_call: -

cdr3_aa: CASSVYGHSTDTQYF
cdr3_nt: TGTGCCAGCAGCGTTTATGGACATAGCACAGATACGCAGTATTTT
j_call: TRBJ2-3
v_call: TRBV9
clone_size: few
d_call: -

cdr3_aa: CASSRSDYGYTF
cdr3_nt: TGCGCCAGCAGCCGGTCGGACTATGGCTACACCTTC
j_call: TRBJ1-2
v_call: TRBV5-1
clone_size: few
d_call: -

cdr3_aa: CASSPTSGTNTGELFF
cdr3_nt: TGCGCCAGCAGCCCAACTAGCGGGACGAACACCGGGGAGCTGTTTTTT
j_call: TRBJ2-2
v_call: TRBV5-1
clone_size: -
d_call: TRBD2

cdr3_aa: CASRDPRNTEAFF
cdr3_nt: TGTGCCAGCAGAGATCCCAGAAACACTGAAGCTTTCTTT
j_call: TRBJ1-1
v_call: TRBV28
clone_size: -
d_call: -

cdr3_aa: CASSQGREKLFF
cdr3_nt: TGCGCCAGCAGCCAAGGACGGGAAAAACTGTTTTTT
j_call: TRBJ1-4
v_call: TRBV4-3
clone_size: once
d_call: -

cdr3_aa: CASSSHLQGAGYGYTF
cdr3_nt: TGTGCCAGCAGTTCACACCTACAGGGGGCCGGCTATGGCTACACCTTC
j_call: TRBJ1-2
v_call: TRBV25-1
clone_size: -
d_call: TRBD1

cdr3_aa: CASSDLAGGPSDTGELFF
cdr3_nt: TGTGCCAGCAGTGATCTAGCGGGAGGGCCTTCGGACACCGGGGAGCTGTTTTTT
j_call: TRBJ2-2
v_call: TRBV6-1
clone_size: -
d_call: TRBD2

cdr3_aa: CASRLLRQGKGYGYTF
cdr3_nt: TGTGCCAGCAGACTATTAAGACAGGGGAAAGGGTATGGCTACACCTTC
j_call: TRBJ1-2
v_call: TRBV13
clone_size: -
d_call: TRBD1

cdr3_aa: CASSQEFRNQQFF
cdr3_nt: TGCGCCAGCAGCCAAGAGTTCAGGAATCAGCAGTTCTTC
j_call: TRBJ2-1
v_call: TRBV4-1
clone_size: -
d_call: -

cdr3_aa: CASSLTGVGYSNQPQHF
cdr3_nt: TGTGCCAGCAGTCTTACAGGGGTAGGGTATAGCAATCAGCCCCAGCATTTT
j_call: TRBJ1-5
v_call: TRBV28
clone_size: -
d_call: TRBD1

cdr3_aa: CASSLVSGPNEKLFF
cdr3_nt: TGTGCCAGCAGCTTAGTTTCAGGGCCTAATGAAAAACTGTTTTTT
j_call: TRBJ1-4
v_call: TRBV7-2
clone_size: once
d_call: -

cdr3_aa: CASSATPGLSDRFYEQYF
cdr3_nt: TGTGCCAGCTCAGCCACCCCAGGGCTTAGCGACCGATTCTACGAGCAGTACTTC
j_call: TRBJ2-7
v_call: TRBV18
clone_size: -
d_call: -

cdr3_aa: CASSVGSYNEQFF
cdr3_nt: TGTGCCAGCAGCGTGGGCAGCTACAATGAGCAGTTCTTC
j_call: TRBJ2-1
v_call: TRBV9
clone_size: -
d_call: -

cdr3_aa: CAISESTRTGKNEQFF
cdr3_nt: TGTGCCATCAGTGAGTCGACCAGGACAGGGAAGAATGAGCAGTTCTTC
j_call: TRBJ2-1
v_call: TRBV10-3
clone_size: few
d_call: TRBD1

cdr3_aa: CASSLLSELAKNIQYF
cdr3_nt: TGTGCCAGCAGTTTATTGTCGGAGCTAGCCAAAAACATTCAGTACTTC
j_call: TRBJ2-4
v_call: TRBV27
clone_size: -
d_call: -

cdr3_aa: CASSLSVELAKNIQYF
cdr3_nt: TGTGCCAGCAGTTTATCGGTCGAGTTAGCCAAAAACATTCAGTACTTC
j_call: TRBJ2-4
v_call: TRBV28
clone_size: once
d_call: -

cdr3_aa: CASSWSGYEQYF
cdr3_nt: TGTGCCAGCAGTTGGTCAGGGTACGAGCAGTACTTC
j_call: TRBJ2-7
v_call: TRBV6-6
clone_size: -
d_call: -

cdr3_aa: CASSITVPNEQFF
cdr3_nt: TGTGCCAGTAGTATCACAGTGCCCAATGAGCAGTTCTTC
j_call: TRBJ2-1
v_call: TRBV19
clone_size: -
d_call: -

cdr3_aa: CASSIGRSNQPQHF
cdr3_nt: TGTGCCAGTAGTATAGGACGGAGCAATCAGCCCCAGCATTTT
j_call: TRBJ1-5
v_call: TRBV19
clone_size: -
d_call: -

cdr3_aa: CASSLAGQNYGYTF
cdr3_nt: TGTGCCAGCAGCTTAGCCGGACAGAACTATGGCTACACCTTC
j_call: TRBJ1-2
v_call: TRBV7-2
clone_size: -
d_call: -

cdr3_aa: CATGQPMNTEAFF
cdr3_nt: TGTGCCACGGGACAGCCTATGAACACTGAAGCTTTCTTT
j_call: TRBJ1-1
v_call: TRBV10-3
clone_size: -
d_call: TRBD1

cdr3_aa: CASSRTGELFF
cdr3_nt: TGTGCCAGCAGTCGCACCGGGGAGCTGTTTTTT
j_call: TRBJ2-2
v_call: TRBV9
clone_size: -
d_call: -

cdr3_aa: CASSLNSGGLAKNIQYF
cdr3_nt: TGTGCCAGCAGCCTCAATTCCGGGGGGTTGGCCAAAAACATTCAGTACTTC
j_call: TRBJ2-4
v_call: TRBV4-2
clone_size: once
d_call: TRBD2

cdr3_aa: CASSPSGWTSTDTQYF
cdr3_nt: TGTGCCAGCAGCCCTAGCGGGTGGACTAGCACAGATACGCAGTATTTT
j_call: TRBJ2-3
v_call: TRBV7-2
clone_size: -
d_call: TRBD2

cdr3_aa: CASKASQSNQPQHF
cdr3_nt: TGTGCCAGTAAGGCGAGCCAAAGCAATCAGCCCCAGCATTTT
j_call: TRBJ1-5
v_call: TRBV19
clone_size: -
d_call: -